The subject of this entry is one T cell receptor beta chain. Its antigen specificity is not known. It has no much larger one-base neighbor in the sample; base qualities were not kept. The data stem from a study of blood T cell repertoires in COVID-19 (dated by TCRdb to between 2020 and 2021). In the study overall: Samples from collaborators originated in the United States, Italy and Spain and spanned both the acute and convalescent phases of COVID-19. The prospective study material was composed of cDNA or gDNA derived from T cells, B-cell-depleted T cells, or PBMCs. The dataset comprised deeply sampled blood TCRbeta repertoires from subjects exposed to, actively infected with, or recovered from COVID-19. The repertoires were released in a freely available public database intended as a resource for research on the immune response to SARS-CoV-2. The samples were drawn from two sources: the first 160 participants of the ongoing ImmuneRACE study, and some 1,300 subjects contributed by 6 global collaborators. A de-identified subject ID, COVID-19 status, age in years and sex were almost always included in the sample metadata. Where HLA class I and class II types were available, the types were taken from metadata supplied by the sample provider, not from assay-based typing. Paper-wide results and their limitations: The quantity of clinical and demographic metadata differed by source and by participant and was supplied without curation.

The junction shows trimming of 5 bases on V and 0 bases on J, and the gene matches do not reach 5 bases of it. CDR1 and CDR2, looked up from the germline V gene, are MNHEY and SVGEGT. The CDR3 covers 15 residues, taking in both the cysteine and the phenylalanine. Just the 45-base CDR3 DNA is kept, in frame starting at base 1. Whole blood was collected in K2EDTA tubes by collaborating institutions according to the institutions' own protocols. Collaborator samples were shipped for TCRbeta analysis as frozen whole blood, isolated PBMCs, or DNA extracted from either sample type. TCRbeta CDR3 regions were amplified from genomic DNA by means of the immunoSEQ Assay, a bias-controlled multiplex PCR. Per the authors' processing: The number of nucleated cells in each sample was estimated by amplification of reference gene primers within the assay. To quantify the absolute abundance of each unique TCRbeta CDR3 rearrangement, sequence reads were collapsed and filtered. For each sample, productive Simpson clonality was calculated as the square root of Simpson's diversity index across productive rearrangements. TCRdb limited this immuneACCESS table to in-frame rearrangements with V and J called. A share of clones is missing; checked studies link under half to unresolved V genes, and the rest is unexplained. Clonal size and the V and J genes are those of that table, whereas D and trimming came from the DNA. In this sample the table shows about 44,000 clones, roughly 84% of which occur a single time. The ten largest clones represent approximately 4.4% of the sample.

Input material: peripheral blood. The chain uses TRBV6-2 or TRBV6-3 and TRBJ2-3; 7 nucleotides in the junction match TRBD2. This TCR derives from a woman between 65 and 79 years old with acute or convalescent COVID-19. The CDR3 has the sequence CASSRRESSTDTQYF. The sequenced DNA: TGTGCCAGCAGTCGGCGGGAGAGCAGCACAGATACGCAGTATTTT.